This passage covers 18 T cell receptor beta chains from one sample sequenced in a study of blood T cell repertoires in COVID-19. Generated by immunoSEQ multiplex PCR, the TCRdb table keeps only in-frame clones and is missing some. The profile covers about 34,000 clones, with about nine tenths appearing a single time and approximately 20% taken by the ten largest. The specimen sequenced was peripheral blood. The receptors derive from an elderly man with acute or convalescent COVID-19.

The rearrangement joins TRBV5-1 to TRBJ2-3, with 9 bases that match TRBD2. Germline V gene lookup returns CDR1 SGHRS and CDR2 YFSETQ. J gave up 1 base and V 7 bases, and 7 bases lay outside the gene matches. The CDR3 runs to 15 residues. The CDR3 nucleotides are TGCGCCAGCTGCTCTAGCGGGGCCGGCACAGATACGCAGTATTTT. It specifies CASCSSGAGTDTQYF.

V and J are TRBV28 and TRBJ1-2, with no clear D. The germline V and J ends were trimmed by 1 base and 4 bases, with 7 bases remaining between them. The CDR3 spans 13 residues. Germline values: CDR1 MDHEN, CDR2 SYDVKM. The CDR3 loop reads CASSLFGVYGYTF. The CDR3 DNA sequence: TGTGCCAGCAGTTTATTTGGAGTCTATGGCTACACCTTC.

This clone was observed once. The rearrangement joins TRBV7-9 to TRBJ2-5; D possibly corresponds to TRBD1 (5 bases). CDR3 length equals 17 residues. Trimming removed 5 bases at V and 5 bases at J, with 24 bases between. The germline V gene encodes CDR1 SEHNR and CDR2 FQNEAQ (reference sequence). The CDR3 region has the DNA TGTGCCAGCAGCCCCTCAGGGAAAGGGCCAAGAAGTGAGACCCAGTACTTC. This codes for CASSPSGKGPRSETQYF. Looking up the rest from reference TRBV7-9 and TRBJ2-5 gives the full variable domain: DTGVSQNPRHKITKRGQNVTFRCDPISEHNRLYWYRQTLGQGPEFLTYFQNEAQLEKSRLLSDRFSAERPKGSFSTLEIQRTEQGDSAMYLCASSPSGKGPRSETQYFGPGTRLLVL.

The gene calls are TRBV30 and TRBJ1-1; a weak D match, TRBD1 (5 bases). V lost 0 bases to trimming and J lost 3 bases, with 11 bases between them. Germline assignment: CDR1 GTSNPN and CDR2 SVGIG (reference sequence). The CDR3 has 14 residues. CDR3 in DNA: TGTGCCTGGAGTGTGGGACTAGGGGACACTGAAGCTTTCTTT. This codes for CAWSVGLGDTEAFF.

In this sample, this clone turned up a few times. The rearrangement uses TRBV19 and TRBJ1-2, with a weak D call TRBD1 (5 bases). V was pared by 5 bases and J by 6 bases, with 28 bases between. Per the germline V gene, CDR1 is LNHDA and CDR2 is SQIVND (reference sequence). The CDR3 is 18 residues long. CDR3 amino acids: CASSADSRQRSKENGYTF. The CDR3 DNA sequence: TGTGCCAGTAGTGCCGACAGCCGACAACGCTCAAAGGAAAATGGCTACACCTTC.

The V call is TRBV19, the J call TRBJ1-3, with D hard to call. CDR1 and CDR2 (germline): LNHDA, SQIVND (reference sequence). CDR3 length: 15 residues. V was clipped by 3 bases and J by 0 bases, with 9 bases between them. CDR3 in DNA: TGTGCCAGTAGTATCGGACTGAACTCTGGAAACACCATATATTTT. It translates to CASSIGLNSGNTIYF.

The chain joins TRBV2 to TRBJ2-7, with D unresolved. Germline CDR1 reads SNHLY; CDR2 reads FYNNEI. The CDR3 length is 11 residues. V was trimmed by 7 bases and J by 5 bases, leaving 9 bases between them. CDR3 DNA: TGTGCCAGCAACAGATTCAACGAGCAGTACTTC. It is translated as CASNRFNEQYF. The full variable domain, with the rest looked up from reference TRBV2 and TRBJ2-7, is EPEVTQTPSHQVTQMGQEVILRCVPISNHLYFYWYRQILGQKVEFLVSFYNNEISEKSEIFDDQFSVERPDGSNFTLKIRSTKLEDSAMYFCASNRFNEQYFGPGTRLTVT.

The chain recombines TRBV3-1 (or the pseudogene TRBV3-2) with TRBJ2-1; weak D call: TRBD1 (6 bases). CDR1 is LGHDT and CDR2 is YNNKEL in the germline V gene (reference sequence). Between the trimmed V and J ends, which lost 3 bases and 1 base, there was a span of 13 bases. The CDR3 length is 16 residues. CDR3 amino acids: CASSHPLDRSYNEQFF. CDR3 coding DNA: TGTGCCAGCAGCCACCCCTTAGACAGGTCCTACAATGAGCAGTTCTTC.

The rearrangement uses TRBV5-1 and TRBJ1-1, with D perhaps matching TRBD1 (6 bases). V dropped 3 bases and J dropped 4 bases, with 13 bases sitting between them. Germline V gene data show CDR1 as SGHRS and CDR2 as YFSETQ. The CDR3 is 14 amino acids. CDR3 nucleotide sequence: TGCGCCAGCAGCTGGGGGGGCGGTGGCACTGAAGCTTTCTTT. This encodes CASSWGGGGTEAFF.

CDR3 bases: TGTGCCAGCAGCCTTTACAATGAGCAGTTCTTC. Protein: CASSLYNEQFF. The chain links TRBV12-3 or TRBV12-4 to TRBJ2-1; D remains unclear. V shed 6 bases and J shed 4 bases, with 4 bases lying between them. The CDR3 extends over 11 amino acids.

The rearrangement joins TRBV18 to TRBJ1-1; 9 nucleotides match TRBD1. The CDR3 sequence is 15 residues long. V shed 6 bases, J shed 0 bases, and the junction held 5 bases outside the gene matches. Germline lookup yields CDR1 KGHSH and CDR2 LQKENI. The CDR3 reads CASSPGQGLNTEAFF. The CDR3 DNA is TGTGCCAGCTCGCCTGGACAGGGGTTGAACACTGAAGCTTTCTTT.

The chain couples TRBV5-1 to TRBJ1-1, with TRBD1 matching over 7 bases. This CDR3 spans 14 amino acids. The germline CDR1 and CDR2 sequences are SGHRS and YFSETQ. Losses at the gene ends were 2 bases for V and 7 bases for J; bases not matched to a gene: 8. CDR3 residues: CASSLRTGESEAFF. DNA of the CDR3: TGCGCCAGCAGCTTACGTACAGGGGAAAGTGAAGCTTTCTTT.

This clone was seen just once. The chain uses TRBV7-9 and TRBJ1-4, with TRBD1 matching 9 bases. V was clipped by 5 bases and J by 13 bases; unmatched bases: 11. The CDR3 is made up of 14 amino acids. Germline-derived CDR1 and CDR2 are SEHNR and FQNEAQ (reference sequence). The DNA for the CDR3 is TGTGCCAGCAGCCCGGGACAGGGACGGCCCGGACTGTTTTTT. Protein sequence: CASSPGQGRPGLFF.

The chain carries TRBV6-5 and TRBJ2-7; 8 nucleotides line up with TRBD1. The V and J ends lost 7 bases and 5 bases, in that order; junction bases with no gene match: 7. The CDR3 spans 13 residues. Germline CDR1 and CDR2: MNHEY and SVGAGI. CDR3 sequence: CASTPTGVHEQYF. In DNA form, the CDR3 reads TGTGCCAGCACCCCGACAGGGGTACACGAGCAGTACTTC.

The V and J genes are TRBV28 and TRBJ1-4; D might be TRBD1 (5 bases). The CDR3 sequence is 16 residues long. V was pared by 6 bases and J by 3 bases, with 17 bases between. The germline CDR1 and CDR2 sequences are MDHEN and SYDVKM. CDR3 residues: CASSPPGEGSNEKLFF. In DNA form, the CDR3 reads TGTGCCAGCAGCCCGCCGGGGGAGGGGTCTAATGAAAAACTGTTTTTT.

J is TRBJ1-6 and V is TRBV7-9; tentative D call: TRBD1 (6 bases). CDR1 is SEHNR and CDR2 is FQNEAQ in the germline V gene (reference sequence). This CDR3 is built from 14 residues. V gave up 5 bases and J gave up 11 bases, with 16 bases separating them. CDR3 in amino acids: CASSQGQPKAPLHF. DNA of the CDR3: TGTGCCAGCAGCCAAGGACAGCCTAAAGCACCCCTCCACTTT.

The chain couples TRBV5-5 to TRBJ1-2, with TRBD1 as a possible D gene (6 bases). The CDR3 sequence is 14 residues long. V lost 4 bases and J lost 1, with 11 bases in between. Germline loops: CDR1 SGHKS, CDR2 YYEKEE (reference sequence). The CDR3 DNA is TGTGCCAGCAGCCAGGGGTTAGATAACTATGGCTACACCTTC. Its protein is CASSQGLDNYGYTF.

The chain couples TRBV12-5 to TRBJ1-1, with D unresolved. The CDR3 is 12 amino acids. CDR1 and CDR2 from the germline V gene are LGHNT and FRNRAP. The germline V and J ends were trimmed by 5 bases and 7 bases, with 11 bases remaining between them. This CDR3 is CASGLNRGEAFF. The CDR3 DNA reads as TGTGCTAGTGGTCTCAACCGGGGTGAAGCTTTCTTT.